One and the same sample provided the 13 T cell receptor beta chains below, sequenced in a study of regulatory T cells in long-lasting Graves disease. Regarding time point: newly diagnosed GD, antithyroid drugs for less than 3 months. From PBMCs, RNA was extracted and then used to make the TCR library. CDR3 regions were amplified by Arm-PCR using iRepertoire HTBI primers to build TCR beta libraries. TCRdb reanalysed the multiplex PCR reads using MiXCR and keeps one entry per CDR3 protein. The table shows a few hundred thousand distinct CDR3 sequences, with around 20% occurring only once. Source: peripheral blood mononuclear cells (PBMCs), taken at new diagnosis, from a patient treated with antithyroid drugs. These receptors all come from a female donor with Graves disease.

Remarks on this clonotype: This sequence is one base from a far larger clone and is likely a read error. The CDR3 DNA sequence: TGTGCCAGCAGCTTCTCCGGGACAGGGGAAATCGAGCAGTACTTC. Protein product: CASSFSGTGEIEQYF. The chain employs TRBV11-2 and TRBJ2-7, with TRBD1 identical over 10 bases. The V segment lost 3 bases and the J segment 6 bases; nucleotides outside the gene matches: 8. The CDR3 loop spans 15 amino acids. From germline, CDR1 is SGHAT and CDR2 FQNNGV. The variable domain in full, with the rest retrieved from reference TRBV11-2 and TRBJ2-7, is EAGVAQSPRYKIIEKRQSVAFWCNPISGHATLYWYQQILGQGPKLLIQFQNNGVVDDSQLPKDRFSAERLKGVDSTLKIQPAKLEDSAVYLCASSFSGTGEIEQYFGPGTRLTVT.

This clonotype was detected many times. The J gene is TRBJ2-7, the V gene TRBV28; no definite D call. The germline CDR1 and CDR2 sequences are MDHEN and SYDVKM. This CDR3 has 13 residues. Trimming pared 7 bases from V and 1 base from J, leaving 11 bases between. The CDR3 coding sequence is TGTGCCAGCACCCCTGGGTCGTCCTACGAGCAGTACTTC. Translating it yields CASTPGSSYEQYF.

This clonotype appeared many times. The genes are TRBV12-3 or TRBV12-4 and TRBJ1-1; D unresolved. Trimming took 2 bases from V and 4 from J, leaving 11 bases between them. This CDR3 region has 14 residues. The CDR3 nucleotides are TGTGCCAGCAGTTTAATCCAAGGGAGCACTGAAGCTTTCTTT. It specifies CASSLIQGSTEAFF.

In this sample, this clonotype turned up many times. V usage is TRBV11-2 and J usage is TRBJ2-1, with 9 positions matching TRBD2. Trimming removed 1 base from V and 3 bases from J; junction bases left unmatched: 4. The CDR3 is 16 residues long. CDR1 SGHAT and CDR2 FQNNGV come from the germline V gene. The DNA for the CDR3 is TGTGCCAGCAGCTTAGCCCCTAGCGGGGACTACAATGAGCAGTTCTTC. This encodes CASSLAPSGDYNEQFF.

This clonotype has ten or more counts. This chain connects TRBV6-1 to TRBJ2-5, with D possibly TRBD1 on 7 matching bases. Trimming took 6 bases from V and 1 from J, leaving 12 bases between them. The CDR3 is 14 amino acids. The germline gives CDR1 MNHNS, CDR2 SASEGT. DNA of the CDR3: TGTGCCAGCAGCCGCGGGGACAGCCAAGAGACCCAGTACTTC. It translates to CASSRGDSQETQYF.

Comments on this clonotype: A read error is likely here: a far larger clone is one base away. The J gene is TRBJ2-1, the V gene TRBV20-1, with D perhaps matching TRBD1 (5 bases). This CDR3 is built from 15 residues. Per germline, CDR1 DFQATT and CDR2 SNEGSKA (reference sequence). Trimming pared 0 bases from V and 10 bases from J, leaving 19 bases between. Here the CDR3 reads CSARDRLRERWEQFF. CDR3 bases: TGCAGTGCTAGAGATCGGCTCAGGGAACGATGGGAGCAGTTCTTC.

This clonotype showed up many times. The chain carries TRBV11-3 and TRBJ2-1; D ambiguous. The CDR3 is made up of 12 amino acids. V was pared by 0 bases and J by 9 bases, with 6 bases between. Germline lookup yields CDR1 SGHNT and CDR2 YENEEA. As DNA, the CDR3 is TGTGCCAGCAGCTTAGATCGCGGTGAGCAGTTCTTC. Translation: CASSLDRGEQFF.

This clonotype came up many times. The V call is TRBV29-1, the J call TRBJ1-1; 7 nucleotides agree with TRBD1. Germline trimming cut 7 bases from V and 1 base from J; bases unmatched to any gene: 6. Germline V gene sequence: CDR1 SQVTM, CDR2 ANQGSEA. The CDR3 loop spans 13 amino acids. The CDR3 here is CSATRTGNTEAFF. CDR3 DNA sequence: TGCAGCGCCACCCGGACAGGGAACACTGAAGCTTTCTTT. Variable domain in full (rest from reference TRBV29-1 and TRBJ1-1): SAVISQKPSRDICQRGTSLTIQCQVDSQVTMMFWYRQQPGQSLTLIATANQGSEATYESGFVIDKFPISRPNLTFSTLTVSNMSPEDSSIYLCSATRTGNTEAFFGQGTRLTVV.

In its sample, this clonotype was seen many times. The J gene is TRBJ1-4, the V gene TRBV20-1; D is unresolved. Trimming pared 5 bases from V and 7 bases from J, leaving 8 bases between. The CDR3 is made up of 11 amino acids. Germline loops: CDR1 DFQATT, CDR2 SNEGSKA (reference sequence). The CDR3 DNA is TGCAGTGCTCTGACGGGTGAAAAACTGTTTTTT. Its translation: CSALTGEKLFF.

There are many counts of this clonotype. This chain links TRBV20-1 with TRBJ2-5, with 8 positions matching TRBD2. After removal of 7 bases from V and 4 bases from J, the junction contained 5 bases not matched to a gene. The CDR3 consists of 12 residues. Germline V gene data show CDR1 as DFQATT and CDR2 as SNEGSKA (reference sequence). The CDR3 region is CSVGLAGETQYF. For the CDR3, the DNA is TGCAGTGTCGGGCTAGCGGGAGAGACCCAGTACTTC.

This clonotype was picked up many times. The CDR3 region is CASSLEQGGAFF. For the CDR3, the DNA is TGTGCCAGCTCACTAGAACAGGGTGGCGCTTTCTTT. The chain employs TRBV18 and TRBJ1-1; possible D gene TRBD1, 6 bases. The V end lost 4 bases, the J end lost 11 bases, and 14 bases lay between the germline ends. CDR1 and CDR2 (germline): KGHSH, LQKENI. The CDR3 loop spans 12 amino acids. Looking up the rest from reference TRBV18 and TRBJ1-1 gives the full variable domain: NAGVMQNPRHLVRRRGQEARLRCSPMKGHSHVYWYRQLPEEGLKFMVYLQKENIIDESGMPKERFSAEFPKEGPSILRIQQVVRGDSAAYFCASSLEQGGAFFGQGTRLTVV.

The genes are TRBV5-1 and TRBJ2-7; D is ambiguous. The V end was cut by 2 bases, the J end by 1 base, with 10 bases between. CDR1 and CDR2 (germline): SGHRS, YFSETQ. CDR3 size: 14 residues. The CDR3 nucleotides read TGCGCCAGCAGCTTTATTCCCGATTCCTACGAGCAGTACTTC. Encoded protein: CASSFIPDSYEQYF.

With respect to this clonotype: A far larger clone is off by one base, so a read error is likely. The CDR3: CASSSDRSPYNEQFF. The CDR3 region has the DNA TGTGCCAGCAGCTCGGACAGGAGCCCCTACAATGAGCAGTTCTTC. This sequence joins TRBV7-2 and TRBJ2-1; TRBD1 matches 7 bases. Germline V CDR1 and CDR2: SGHTA, FQGNSA. The CDR3 has 15 residues. V lost 4 bases to trimming and J lost 2 bases; unmatched junction nucleotides: 5. The variable domain in full, with the rest retrieved from reference TRBV7-2 and TRBJ2-1, is GAGVSQSPSNKVTEKGKDVELRCDPISGHTALYWYRQSLGQGLEFLIYFQGNSAPDKSGLPSDRFSAERTGGSVSTLTIQRTQQEDSAVYLCASSSDRSPYNEQFFGPGTRLTVL.